The 19 T cell receptor beta chains below come from one sample, sequenced in a study of blood T cells in healthy people across ages. Primed by a sample-barcoded 5' primer and a J-beta primer mix, a second PCR proceeded for 7 to 11 cycles. One entry per CDR3 protein results from TCRdb running MiXCR on the 5' RACE reads. The table shows roughly 800,000 distinct CDR3 sequences, with roughly 25% occurring only once. In addition, the sample was reused for a study of T cells of mothers and their children.

The sequencing input was blood. Source of these receptors: a boy aged 10-17 years in good health.

This clonotype was detected once. The chain couples TRBV14 to TRBJ2-7; 9 nucleotides align to TRBD2. Per germline, CDR1 SGHDN and CDR2 FVKESK. With 2 bases clipped from V and 3 bases from J, the junction kept 20 bases outside the gene matches. The CDR3 sequence is 20 residues long. The DNA for the CDR3 is TGTGCCAGCAGCCAAATGTTGTGTAGTAGCGGGGGTAAGATTTTCTACGAGCAGTACTTC. This codes for CASSQMLCSSGGKIFYEQYF.

This clonotype was seen a handful of times. The chain has TRBV29-1 and TRBJ1-2; TRBD1 matches at 10 bases. This CDR3 is built from 14 residues. The junction had 5 bases not matched to a gene; V was cut back by 6 bases and J by 1 base. Germline V gene data show CDR1 as SQVTM and CDR2 as ANQGSEA. Here the CDR3 reads CSVDGQGDNYGYTF. The CDR3 nucleotides read TGCAGCGTCGATGGACAGGGGGATAACTATGGCTACACCTTC.

This clonotype was seen only a few times. J is TRBJ2-5 and V is TRBV6-1; D uncertain. V was trimmed by 2 bases and J by 1 base, leaving 11 bases between them. From germline, CDR1 is MNHNS and CDR2 SASEGT. This CDR3 comprises 15 residues. The CDR3 DNA reads as TGTGCCAGCAGTGAACTGCGACTCCCCCAAGAGACCCAGTACTTC. Translation: CASSELRLPQETQYF.

This clonotype was counted only a few times. The V and J genes are TRBV20-1 and TRBJ1-2; D may be TRBD1 (6 bases). CDR1 is DFQATT, CDR2 SNEGSKA, per germline (reference sequence). This CDR3 has 11 residues. The CDR3 coding sequence is TGCAGCGGGGGCCTCGGGGATGGCTACACCTTC. Translating gives CSGGLGDGYTF.

The rearrangement joins TRBV5-1 to TRBJ2-5, with 8 positions matching TRBD2. V dropped 4 bases and J dropped 4; count of bases not matched to a gene: 18. CDR3 length: 18 residues. Germline values: CDR1 SGHRS, CDR2 YFSETQ. CDR3 DNA sequence: TGCGCCAGCAGCGCGGGATGGCTAGCGGGCGGAGGGGGAGAGACCCAGTACTTC. The encoded protein is CASSAGWLAGGGGETQYF.

This clonotype showed up just a few times. The CDR3 region is CASSFSQGACEQYF. DNA of the CDR3: TGTGCCAGCAGTTTTAGCCAGGGGGCCTGCGAGCAGTACTTC. This chain connects TRBV27 to TRBJ2-7, with 8 bases aligning to TRBD1. The CDR3 totals 14 residues. The ends lost 3 bases at V and 6 bases at J; junction bases unmatched: 7. From germline, CDR1 is MNHEY and CDR2 SMNVEV (reference sequence).

This clonotype was recorded a few times. This chain links TRBV20-1 with TRBJ2-1; 7 nucleotides align to TRBD1. Per germline, CDR1 DFQATT and CDR2 SNEGSKA (reference sequence). J gave up 11 bases and V 0 bases, and 25 bases lay outside the gene matches. The CDR3 is 19 residues long. The DNA of the CDR3 is TGCAGTGCTAGAGATCCCTTGGACAGGTCATCAGTGGTCGGTCTAAAGCAGTTCTTC. This gives the protein CSARDPLDRSSVVGLKQFF.

The chain couples TRBV29-1 to TRBJ1-2; 9 nucleotides line up with TRBD1. V was clipped by 3 bases and J by 8 bases; unmatched bases: 7. Germline V gives CDR1 SQVTM, CDR2 ANQGSEA. This CDR3 has 13 residues. The CDR3 loop reads CSVEGTGWDGYTF. In nucleotides, the CDR3 is TGCAGCGTTGAGGGGACAGGGTGGGACGGCTACACCTTC.

This clonotype was seen many times. The chain links TRBV11-3 to TRBJ2-1; D possibly corresponds to TRBD1 (6 bases). V was cut by 3 bases and J by 7 bases, with 19 bases left in between. The CDR3 loop spans 16 amino acids. CDR1 SGHNT and CDR2 YENEEA come from the germline V gene. CDR3 sequence (DNA): TGTGCCAGCAGCTTGGGGGAATCAGGGGTCACTAATGAGCAGTTCTTC. As protein: CASSLGESGVTNEQFF. Filled out from reference TRBV11-3 and TRBJ2-1, the complete variable domain reads EAGVVQSPRYKIIEKKQPVAFWCNPISGHNTLYWYLQNLGQGPELLIRYENEEAVDDSQLPKDRFSAERLKGVDSTLKIQPAELGDSAVYLCASSLGESGVTNEQFFGPGTRLTVL.

The chain joins TRBV5-6 to TRBJ2-1; TRBD1 matches at 10 bases. J lost 4 bases, V lost 3 bases, and 7 bases had no gene match. This CDR3 has 16 residues. The germline CDR1 and CDR2 sequences are SGHDT and YYEEEE. CDR3 DNA sequence: TGTGCCAGCAGCTGGACCGGGACAGGGGCTTACAATGAGCAGTTCTTC. Amino acid sequence: CASSWTGTGAYNEQFF.

This clonotype was seen a few times. The conserved phenylalanine or tryptophan is not found at the CDR3 terminus, so this likely reflects a read error. This CDR3 is CSARVGPLETTNYGYTL. The CDR3 DNA reads as TGCAGTGCTAGAGTAGGACCGCTTGAGACCACTAACTATGGCTACACCCTC. V is TRBV20-1 and J is TRBJ1-2; no clear D gene. This CDR3 spans 17 amino acids. Trimming pared 1 base from V and 0 bases from J, leaving 18 bases between. The germline CDR1 and CDR2 sequences are DFQATT and SNEGSKA (reference sequence).

The chain combines TRBV28 with TRBJ2-5; D possibly corresponds to TRBD1 (6 bases). The last part of the DNA fits TRBJ2-7 better; the J call may be wrong. The CDR3 sequence is 15 residues long. Germline-derived CDR1 and CDR2 are MDHEN and SYDVKM. CDR3 nucleotide sequence: TGTGCCAGCCGTGGGGAGCACAGGGCGTACTACGAGCAGTACTTC. Translating it yields CASRGEHRAYYEQYF.

The table lists this clonotype with a few counts. The V and J genes are TRBV2 and TRBJ1-2, with 9 bases lining up with TRBD1. CDR3 length equals 11 residues. Germline lookup yields CDR1 SNHLY and CDR2 FYNNEI. CDR3 in DNA: TGTGCTGACCGGGACAGGGTTGGCTACACCTTC. This encodes CADRDRVGYTF.

This clonotype was detected only a few times. V usage is TRBV12-3 or TRBV12-4 and J usage is TRBJ1-5; 8 nucleotides align to TRBD1. The CDR3 is 14 amino acids. The ends lost 7 bases at V and 6 bases at J; junction bases unmatched: 8. The CDR3 DNA follows: TGTGCCAGCACCCTTGACAGGGGACGTCAGCCCCAGCATTTT. This sequence encodes CASTLDRGRQPQHF.

V and J are TRBV2 and TRBJ2-5; D might be TRBD1 (6 bases). The CDR3 sequence is 13 residues long. In germline, CDR1 is SNHLY, CDR2 FYNNEI. Trimming shortened V by 8 bases and J by 5 bases, and 15 bases separated the two germline ends. The CDR3 DNA reads as TGTGCCAGCGAATACAGGGTGGTGGAGACCCAGTACTTC. The encoded protein is CASEYRVVETQYF.

Regarding this clonotype: A much larger clonotype is one base distant, so this may be a read error. The genes are TRBV15 and TRBJ2-6, with D perhaps TRBD1 (5 bases). Per the germline V gene, CDR1 is LNHNV and CDR2 is YYDKDF (reference sequence). The CDR3 loop spans 15 amino acids. CDR3 sequence (DNA): TGTGCCACCGCCGAAAGACCCTCTGGGGCCACCGTCCTGACTTTC. Translated, it gives CATAERPSGATVLTF.

This clonotype has only a few counts. The rearrangement uses TRBV7-9 and TRBJ2-2; perhaps TRBD2 as D (5 bases). Per the germline V gene, CDR1 is SEHNR and CDR2 is FQNEAQ (reference sequence). V shed 5 bases and J shed 6 bases, with 13 bases lying between them. This CDR3 region has 14 residues. Written as DNA, the CDR3 is TGTGCCAGCAGCCCTAGCACAGTATCCGGGGAGCTGTTTTTT. It is translated as CASSPSTVSGELFF.

This chain joins TRBV12-3 or TRBV12-4 and TRBJ2-1; D is ambiguous. Trimming cost V 0 bases and J 3 bases, with 6 bases left between them. The CDR3 is 14 amino acids. The CDR3 reads CASSLAIGYNEQFF. Here the CDR3 DNA reads TGTGCCAGCAGTTTAGCGATCGGCTACAATGAGCAGTTCTTC.

This clonotype was seen a few times. V and J are TRBV29-1 and TRBJ2-5, with no clear D. V gave up 6 bases and J gave up 2 bases, with 13 bases separating them. This CDR3 is built from 13 residues. In germline, CDR1 is SQVTM, CDR2 ANQGSEA. The DNA of the CDR3 is TGCAGCGTCCTGACTGGCACTCAAGAGACCCAGTACTTC. Amino acids: CSVLTGTQETQYF.